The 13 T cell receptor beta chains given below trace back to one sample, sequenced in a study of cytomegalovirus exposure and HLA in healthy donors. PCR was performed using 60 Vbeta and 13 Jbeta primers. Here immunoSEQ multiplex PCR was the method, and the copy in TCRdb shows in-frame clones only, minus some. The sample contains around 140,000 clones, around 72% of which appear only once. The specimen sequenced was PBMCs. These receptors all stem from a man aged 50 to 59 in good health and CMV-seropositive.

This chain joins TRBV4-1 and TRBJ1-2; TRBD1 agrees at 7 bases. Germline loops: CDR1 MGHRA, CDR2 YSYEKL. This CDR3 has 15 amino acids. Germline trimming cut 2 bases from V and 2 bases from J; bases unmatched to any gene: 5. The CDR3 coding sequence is TGCGCCAGCAGCCAAATAACAGGGGCCAACTATGGCTACACCTTC. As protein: CASSQITGANYGYTF.

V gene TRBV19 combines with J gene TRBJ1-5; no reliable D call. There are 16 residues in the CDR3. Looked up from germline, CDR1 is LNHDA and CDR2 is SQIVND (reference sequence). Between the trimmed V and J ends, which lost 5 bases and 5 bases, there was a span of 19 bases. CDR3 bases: TGTGCCAGTAGTCCGACTCCGGTAGGTCTTCATCAGCCCCAGCATTTT. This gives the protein CASSPTPVGLHQPQHF.

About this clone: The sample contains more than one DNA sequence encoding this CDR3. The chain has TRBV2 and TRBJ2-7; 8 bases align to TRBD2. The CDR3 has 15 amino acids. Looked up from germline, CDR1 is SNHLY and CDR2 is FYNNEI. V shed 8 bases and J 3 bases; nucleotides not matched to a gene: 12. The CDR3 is CASAWEPGLDYEQYF. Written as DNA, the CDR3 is TGTGCCAGCGCTTGGGAGCCGGGACTAGACTACGAGCAGTACTTC. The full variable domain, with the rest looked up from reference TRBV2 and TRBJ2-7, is EPEVTQTPSHQVTQMGQEVILRCVPISNHLYFYWYRQILGQKVEFLVSFYNNEISEKSEIFDDQFSVERPDGSNFTLKIRSTKLEDSAMYFCASAWEPGLDYEQYFGPGTRLTVT.

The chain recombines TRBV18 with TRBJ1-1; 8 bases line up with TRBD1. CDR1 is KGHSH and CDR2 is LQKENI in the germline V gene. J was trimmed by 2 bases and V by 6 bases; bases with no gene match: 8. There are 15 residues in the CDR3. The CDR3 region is CASSPDRGLNTEAFF. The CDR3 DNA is TGTGCCAGCTCTCCTGACAGGGGATTAAACACTGAAGCTTTCTTT.

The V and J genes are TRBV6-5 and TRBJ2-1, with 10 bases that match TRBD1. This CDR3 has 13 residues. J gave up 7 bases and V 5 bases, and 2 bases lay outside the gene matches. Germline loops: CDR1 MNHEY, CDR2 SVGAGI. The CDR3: CASSRQGANEQFF. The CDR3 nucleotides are TGTGCCAGCAGTAGACAGGGGGCAAATGAGCAGTTCTTC.

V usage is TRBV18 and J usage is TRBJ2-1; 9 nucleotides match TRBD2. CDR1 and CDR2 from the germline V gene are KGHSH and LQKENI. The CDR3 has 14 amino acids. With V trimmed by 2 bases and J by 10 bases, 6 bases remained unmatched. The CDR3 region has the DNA TGTGCCAGCTCACCAAGTTGGACTAGCGAAGAGCAGTTCTTC. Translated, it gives CASSPSWTSEEQFF. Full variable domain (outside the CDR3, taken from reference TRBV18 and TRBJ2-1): NAGVMQNPRHLVRRRGQEARLRCSPMKGHSHVYWYRQLPEEGLKFMVYLQKENIIDESGMPKERFSAEFPKEGPSILRIQQVVRGDSAAYFCASSPSWTSEEQFFGPGTRLTVL.

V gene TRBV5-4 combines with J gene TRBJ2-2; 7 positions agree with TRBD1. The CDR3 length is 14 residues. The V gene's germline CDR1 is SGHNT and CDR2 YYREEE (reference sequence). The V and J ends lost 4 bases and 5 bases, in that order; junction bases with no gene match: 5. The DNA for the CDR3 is TGTGCCAGCAGCGGCTCGACAGGGACCGGGGAGCTGTTTTTT. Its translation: CASSGSTGTGELFF.

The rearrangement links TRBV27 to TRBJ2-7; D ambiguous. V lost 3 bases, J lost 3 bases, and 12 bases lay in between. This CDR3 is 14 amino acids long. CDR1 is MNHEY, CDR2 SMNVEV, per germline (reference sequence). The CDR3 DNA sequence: TGTGCCAGCAGTTTGAAGACGAGGAGCTACGAGCAGTACTTC. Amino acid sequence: CASSLKTRSYEQYF.

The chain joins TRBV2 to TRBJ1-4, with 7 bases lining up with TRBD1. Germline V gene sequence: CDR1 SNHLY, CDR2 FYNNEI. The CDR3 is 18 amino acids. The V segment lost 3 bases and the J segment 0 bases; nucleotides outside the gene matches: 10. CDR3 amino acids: CASSDIKGASATNEKLFF. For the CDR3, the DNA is TGTGCCAGCAGTGACATTAAGGGGGCGAGTGCAACTAATGAAAAACTGTTTTTT.

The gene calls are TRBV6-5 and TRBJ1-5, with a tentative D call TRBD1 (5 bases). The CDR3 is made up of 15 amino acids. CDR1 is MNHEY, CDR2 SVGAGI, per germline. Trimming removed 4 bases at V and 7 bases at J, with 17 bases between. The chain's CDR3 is CASSSRGGTNQPQHF. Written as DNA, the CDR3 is TGTGCCAGCAGTTCACGCGGAGGGACCAACCAGCCCCAGCATTTT.

The CDR3 region has the DNA TGTGCCAGCAGCGCCAGGGGAGGGGACGAGCAGTACTTC. Its translation: CASSARGGDEQYF. The chain employs TRBV6-5 and TRBJ2-7; maybe TRBD2 (7 bases). This CDR3 contains 13 residues. CDR1 and CDR2 (germline): MNHEY, SVGAGI. V was shortened by 6 bases and J by 5 bases, with 14 bases between the two germline ends.

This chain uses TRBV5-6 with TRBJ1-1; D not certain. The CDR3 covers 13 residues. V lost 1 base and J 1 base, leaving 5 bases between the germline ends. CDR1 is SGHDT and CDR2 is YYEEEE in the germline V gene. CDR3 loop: CASSLWRNTEAFF. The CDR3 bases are TGTGCCAGCAGCTTGTGGAGGAACACTGAAGCTTTCTTT.

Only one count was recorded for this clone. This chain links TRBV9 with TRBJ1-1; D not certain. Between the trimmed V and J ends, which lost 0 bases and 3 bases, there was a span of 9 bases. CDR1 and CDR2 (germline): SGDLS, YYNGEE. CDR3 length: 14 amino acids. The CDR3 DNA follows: TGTGCCAGCAGCGTAGATATCGGGGACACTGAAGCTTTCTTT. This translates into CASSVDIGDTEAFF.